This TCR beta chain was found in a study of tumor and adjacent non-tumor tissue in lung cancer. In the study overall: Patients comprised 12 adenocarcinoma, a couple of squamous cell carcinoma and 1 small cell lung cancer. Study-wide points: Significantly higher TCR diversity was found in tumor than normal lung. Tumor TCR diversity, when higher, was linked to shorter survival.

CDR3 length equals 14 residues. Germline V lookup: CDR1 DFQATT, CDR2 SNEGSKA (reference sequence). Trimming cost V 7 bases and J 7 bases, with 22 bases left between them. As concerns this clonotype: No antigen is known for it.

A modified ARM-PCR protocol with three rounds of nested PCR amplified TCRbeta. TCRdb reanalysed the multiplex PCR reads using MiXCR and keeps one entry per CDR3 protein. The data hold around 100,000 distinct CDR3 sequences, with 65% observed a single time. The template was RNA from unsorted bulk tissue. Distant lung tissue was collected more than 3 cm away from the tumor edge. Newly diagnosed lung cancer patients had thoracic surgery in China, August–late 2014, without prior chemotherapy. V is TRBV20-1 and J is TRBJ1-1, with D unresolved. This clonotype originated in a man younger than 45 with non-small cell lung cancer. The sequenced material came from distant non-tumor lung tissue. For the CDR3, the DNA is TGCAGTGTACGAGAGGACGGAAGGAATATTGAAGCTTTCTTT. Its protein product is CSVREDGRNIEAFF.